One and the same sample provided the 2 T cell receptor beta chains below, sequenced in a study of T cell responses to AZD1222 COVID-19 vaccine. Data came from immunoSEQ multiplex PCR; TCRdb stores just in-frame clones and leaves some out. The sample records under 200,000 clones, about 90% being singletons. The sequencing used peripheral blood, collected 28 days after the second AZD1222 dose. These receptors were taken from an adult who received the AZD1222 COVID-19 vaccine.

This clone was found once. The V call is TRBV11-2, the J call TRBJ2-7; no definite D call. Germline V lookup: CDR1 SGHAT, CDR2 FQNNGV. This CDR3 has 13 residues. V was clipped by 4 bases and J by 5 bases, with 12 bases between them. The CDR3 DNA reads as TGTGCCAGCAGCTATCCTGGGGTCCACGAGCAGTACTTC. It encodes CASSYPGVHEQYF.

The chain uses TRBV28 and TRBJ1-1; D gene uncertain. CDR1 and CDR2 (germline): MDHEN, SYDVKM. Trimming removed 3 bases from V and 3 bases from J, with 5 bases in between. This CDR3 region has 12 residues. The CDR3 here is CASSFRYTEAFF. CDR3 DNA sequence: TGTGCCAGCAGTTTCCGGTACACTGAAGCTTTCTTT.